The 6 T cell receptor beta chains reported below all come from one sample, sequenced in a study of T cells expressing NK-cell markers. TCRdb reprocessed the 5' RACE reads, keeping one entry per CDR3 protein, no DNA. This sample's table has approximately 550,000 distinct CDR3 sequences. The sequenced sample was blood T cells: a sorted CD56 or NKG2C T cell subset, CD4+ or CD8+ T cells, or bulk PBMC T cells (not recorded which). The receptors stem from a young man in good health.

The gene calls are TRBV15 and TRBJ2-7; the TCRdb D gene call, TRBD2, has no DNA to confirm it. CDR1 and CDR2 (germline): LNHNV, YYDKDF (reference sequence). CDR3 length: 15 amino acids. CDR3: CATRPLLAEHHEQYF.

The CDR3 protein is CASSLVGVLAGEETDEQFF. The chain has TRBV11-3 and TRBJ2-1; as DNA is missing, the TRBD2 call by TCRdb cannot be tested. The CDR3 is 19 amino acids. Germline V gene lookup returns CDR1 SGHNT and CDR2 YENEEA.

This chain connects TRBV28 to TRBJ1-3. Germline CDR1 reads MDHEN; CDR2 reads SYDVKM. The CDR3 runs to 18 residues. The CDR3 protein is CASSTDLDRPSSGNTIYF. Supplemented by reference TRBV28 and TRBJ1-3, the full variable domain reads DVKVTQSSRYLVKRTGEKVFLECVQDMDHENMFWYRQDPGLGLRLIYFSYDVKMKEKGDIPEGYSVSREKKERFSLILESASTNQTSMYLCASSTDLDRPSSGNTIYFGEGSWLTVV.

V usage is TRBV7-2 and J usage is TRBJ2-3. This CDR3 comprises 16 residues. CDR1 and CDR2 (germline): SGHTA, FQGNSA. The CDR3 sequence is CASSLEGPTSTDTQYF.

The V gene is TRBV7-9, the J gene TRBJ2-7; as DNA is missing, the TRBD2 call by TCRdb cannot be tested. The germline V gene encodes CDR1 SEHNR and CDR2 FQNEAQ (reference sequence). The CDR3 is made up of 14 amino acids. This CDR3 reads CASSPGTVSHEQYF. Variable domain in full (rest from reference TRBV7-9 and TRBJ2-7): DTGVSQNPRHKITKRGQNVTFRCDPISEHNRLYWYRQTLGQGPEFLTYFQNEAQLEKSRLLSDRFSAERPKGSFSTLEIQRTEQGDSAMYLCASSPGTVSHEQYFGPGTRLTVT.

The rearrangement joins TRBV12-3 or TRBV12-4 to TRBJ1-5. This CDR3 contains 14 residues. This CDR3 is CASSLPGRDETQHF.